This T cell receptor (beta chain) came from a study of shared clonotypes between healthy human individuals. Broader study findings: Non-shared clonotypes had lower generation probabilities than clonotypes shared by all four sorted-subset donors.

As to this clone: Its antigen is not known.

The V gene lost 4 bases and the J gene lost 0 bases, with 8 bases spanning the gap. Germline V lookup: CDR1 SGHRS, CDR2 YFSETQ. The CDR3 spans 13 residues. Method: immunoSEQ multiplex PCR; TCRdb's copy keeps in-frame clones and lacks some. The data contain a few million clones, 85% to 95% of them singletons. Specimen: naive CD4+ T cells from PBMCs. The subset is: CD45RA+ positively selected. This TCR was recovered from a man between 18 and 35 years old in good health. Some clones in this sample may be carry-over from other donors' samples. J is TRBJ2-7 and V is TRBV5-1, with D perhaps matching TRBD1 (6 bases). The CDR3 bases are TGCGCCAGCAGCCAGGACAGCTCCTACGAGCAGTACTTC. It encodes CASSQDSSYEQYF. Combining the CDR3 with reference TRBV5-1 and TRBJ2-7 gives the whole variable domain KAGVTQTPRYLIKTRGQQVTLSCSPISGHRSVSWYQQTPGQGLQFLFEYFSETQRNKGNFPGRFSGRQFSNSRSEMNVSTLELGDSALYLCASSQDSSYEQYFGPGTRLTVT.